The rows below give T cell receptor beta chains drawn from one sample of a study of chemoradiotherapy in HPV16-positive cancers. Clones were sequenced by immunoSEQ multiplex PCR, and TCRdb holds only the in-frame ones, with some missing. Among fewer than 40,000 clones listed, more than 65% were seen once. This specimen consisted of blood, obtained from a patient who underwent chemoradiotherapy. These receptors were taken from a human donor with HPV-associated anogenital cancer. Each CDR3 is given with its conserved first and last residue. D genes are given only for firm matches. The size field is filled for only some rows; it gives once, few, many or a size class.

v_call	clone_size	d_call	cdr3_aa
TRBV7-9	.	.	CASSLAAGQYNEQFF
TRBV11-2	few	.	CASRTDRNTEAFF
TRBV7-9	.	.	CASSLTAVVYGYTF
TRBV27	few	.	CASSRWASLGTQYF
TRBV6-4	.	TRBD2	CASSVRGGPQETQYF
TRBV11-1	.	.	CASSLDLRAEAFF
TRBV15	.	.	CATGAGAGGSYEQYF
TRBV7-9	.	TRBD2	CASSSSGRLEQYF
TRBV2	.	TRBD2	CASLGLAVNEQFF
TRBV9	.	.	CASSVAGHTERNTEAFF
TRBV7-6	.	.	CASSPRLDGGAGTDTQYF
TRBV18	.	.	CASSPPLGTEAFF
TRBV4-1	once	TRBD1	CASSLVDRALTEAFF
TRBV7-6	.	.	CASSTYGTPEETQYF
TRBV7-9	.	.	CASSLGRDQPQHF
TRBV9	.	.	CASSVASGGYTF
TRBV11-3	.	.	CASSLSWGTSTDTQYF
TRBV5-1	.	.	CASREWSGNTIYF
TRBV9	.	.	CASSAGFETQYF
TRBV1	.	.	CTSSQAIRTGGGLEQFF
TRBV5-1	.	TRBD1	CASSLGIHGTASSEQYF
TRBV19	.	.	CASRGQGWDGYTF
TRBV5-6	.	.	CASSRAGRYNSPLHF
TRBV19	.	.	CASSIRHRDYGYTF
TRBV10-3	.	TRBD1	CAISHPQGAGEQFF
TRBV25-1	.	.	CASSELGTYEQYF
TRBV29-1	.	TRBD2	CSVLLAGGREQYF
TRBV30	.	TRBD1	CAWSGQGVKYDGYTF
TRBV7-8	.	.	CASSSVRGSYNEQFF
TRBV7-8	.	.	CASSLDVRASEKLFF
TRBV7-8	.	.	CASSLNPAVSYNEQFF
TRBV2	.	TRBD1	CAGLQGALSEKLFF
TRBV6-5	few	.	CASTLGGADEQYF
TRBV7-6	few	TRBD1	CASSLGTGVHGYTF
TRBV6-6	.	TRBD1	CASSYSVTGSEGGYTF
TRBV7-3	.	.	CASSLNTENTEAFF
TRBV11-2	.	.	CASSLDLWTADTGELFF
TRBV2	.	.	CASSGRGTNYGYTF
TRBV19	.	.	CASSMYRTDTQYF
TRBV6-1	.	.	CASSEYRGGTDTQYF
TRBV7-2	few	.	CASSFSKDQPQHF
TRBV14	.	TRBD2	CASSHPSGGLRDEQFF
TRBV7-9	.	.	CASSSNHDGLNEKLFF
TRBV4-1	.	.	CASSQAGLAEAFF
TRBV6-1	.	.	CASSERVLYNSPLHF
TRBV29-1	.	TRBD2	CSVPHTGTSYNEQFF
TRBV4-3	.	.	CASSQDPLGQGYGYTF
TRBV5-1	.	TRBD2	CASSFMIAGASGDTQYF
TRBV29-1	.	.	CSVEVEGTEAFF
TRBV14	.	.	CASSQSPGRELEQFF
TRBV6-6	few	TRBD1	CASGIGTGGSPLHF
TRBV19	few	TRBD1	CASSIVGTGLSPQHF
TRBV6-6	.	.	CASTQDGAKNIQYF
TRBV5-1	.	.	CASSLSSDFSYGYTF
TRBV30	.	TRBD1	CAWGTGGDFRDTQYF